One sample yielded the 8 T cell receptor beta chains listed below, sequenced in a study of regulatory T cells in long-lasting Graves disease. To make TCR beta libraries, researchers used iRepertoire HTBI primers and Arm-PCR of CDR3 regions. TCRdb processed the multiplex PCR reads anew with MiXCR; each CDR3 protein has one entry. The table lists around 230,000 distinct CDR3 sequences, about 17% of them singletons, with 22% in the top ten. The sample's time point: newly diagnosed GD, antithyroid drugs for less than 3 months. The TCR library used RNA extracted from PBMCs. The sequenced sample was peripheral blood mononuclear cells (PBMCs), obtained at new diagnosis, from a patient treated with antithyroid drugs. These receptors were obtained from a female donor with Graves disease.

The gene calls are TRBV12-3 or TRBV12-4 and TRBJ1-2; 12 nucleotides align to TRBD1. The trim removed 5 bases at V and 8 bases at J, leaving 6 bases unmatched. The CDR3 is 14 amino acids. The CDR3 DNA sequence: TGTGCCAGCAGTCCCACGGGACAGGGGGCCGGCTACACCTTC. Protein sequence: CASSPTGQGAGYTF.

V and J are TRBV7-8 and TRBJ1-5, with D tentatively TRBD1 (5 bases). The V gene lost 1 base and the J gene lost 9 bases, with 16 bases spanning the gap. Germline CDR1 and CDR2: SGHVS and FQNEAQ. The CDR3 extends over 15 amino acids. The CDR3 nucleotides are TGTGCCAGCAGCTTAGATCTTGGGGGGTTCGGGCCCCAGCATTTT. This translates into CASSLDLGGFGPQHF. The complete variable domain, with remaining parts taken from reference TRBV7-8 and TRBJ1-5, reads GAGVSQSPRYKVAKRGQDVALRCDPISGHVSLFWYQQALGQGPEFLTYFQNEAQLDKSGLPSDRFFAERPEGSVSTLKIQRTQQEDSAVYLCASSLDLGGFGPQHFGDGTRLSIL.

This clonotype was recorded many times. The gene calls are TRBV12-3 or TRBV12-4 and TRBJ2-5; a weak D match, TRBD2 (5 bases). Between the trimmed V and J ends, which lost 5 bases and 9 bases, there was a span of 16 bases. This CDR3 region has 13 residues. The CDR3 nucleotides read TGTGCCAGCAGTCCGCACCTAGGAGGAGCCCAGTACTTC. Encoded protein: CASSPHLGGAQYF.

The rearrangement uses TRBV6-1 and TRBJ1-3; 7 bases fit TRBD1. The germline CDR1 and CDR2 sequences are MNHNS and SASEGT. The length of the CDR3 is 15 residues. Trimming took 4 bases from V and 0 from J; bases not matched to a gene: 3. This CDR3 reads CASSVGTDSGNTIYF. Here the CDR3 DNA reads TGTGCCAGCAGTGTTGGGACAGACTCTGGAAACACCATATATTTT.

This clonotype was recorded at least ten times. This chain joins TRBV12-3 or TRBV12-4 and TRBJ1-4, with D hard to call. V lost 4 bases and J lost 1, with 7 bases in between. This CDR3 comprises 14 residues. CDR3 DNA: TGTGCCAGCAGTTGGGTGGGAACTAATGAAAAACTGTTTTTT. Its translation is CASSWVGTNEKLFF.

This clonotype has ten or more counts. The rearrangement joins TRBV4-2 to TRBJ2-5; D unclear. TRBJ2-1 matches the DNA end more closely, so the J call is doubtful. Germline CDR1 reads LGHNA; CDR2 reads YNFKEQ. The CDR3 is 13 residues long. The CDR3 DNA is TGTGCCAGCAGCCAAAGTTCAGCCGCGGAGCAGTTCTTC. Encoded protein: CASSQSSAAEQFF.

Many counts were recorded for this clonotype. The rearrangement uses TRBV9 and TRBJ2-3; TRBD2 matches at 15 bases. Germline V CDR1 and CDR2: SGDLS, YYNGEE. The CDR3 runs 18 residues. Trimming took 0 bases from V and 5 from J; bases not matched to a gene: 7. CDR3 amino acids: CASSVGTSGRAFGDTQYF. CDR3 in DNA: TGTGCCAGCAGCGTAGGGACTAGCGGGAGGGCGTTCGGAGATACGCAGTATTTT.

This clonotype was seen ten or more times. The chain carries TRBV28 and TRBJ2-6; maybe TRBD2 (5 bases). V was trimmed by 4 bases and J by 0 bases, leaving 10 bases between them. The CDR3 length is 16 residues. Germline assignment: CDR1 MDHEN and CDR2 SYDVKM. CDR3 amino acids: CASSSPGSSGANVLTF. For the CDR3, the DNA is TGTGCCAGCAGTTCCCCGGGGAGCTCTGGGGCCAACGTCCTGACTTTC. Combining the CDR3 with reference TRBV28 and TRBJ2-6 gives the whole variable domain DVKVTQSSRYLVKRTGEKVFLECVQDMDHENMFWYRQDPGLGLRLIYFSYDVKMKEKGDIPEGYSVSREKKERFSLILESASTNQTSMYLCASSSPGSSGANVLTFGAGSRLTVL.